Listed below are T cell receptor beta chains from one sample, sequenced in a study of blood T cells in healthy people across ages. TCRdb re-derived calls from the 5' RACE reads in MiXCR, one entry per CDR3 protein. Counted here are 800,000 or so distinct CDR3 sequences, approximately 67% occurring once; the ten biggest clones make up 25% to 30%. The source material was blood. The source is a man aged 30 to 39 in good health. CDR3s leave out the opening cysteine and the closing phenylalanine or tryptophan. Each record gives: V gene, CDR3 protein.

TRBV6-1 ASSDMDTQY
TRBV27 ASSLAGGPGETQY
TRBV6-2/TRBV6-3 ATRGNSYNEQF
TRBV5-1 ASSPRGGANT
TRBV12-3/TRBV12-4 ASSSDGYDSPLH
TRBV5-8 ASSLGWTEQF
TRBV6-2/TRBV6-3 ASKPGLAGSGELF
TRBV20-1 SAPGQVINQPQH
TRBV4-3 ASSQDLSSGVYIQY
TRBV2 ASSDWSGANVLT
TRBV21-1 ASSKLNRSTEAF
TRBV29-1 SVGAAQNEQF
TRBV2 ASSRTVFGGGELF
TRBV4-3 ASSQDRAAAFPGETQY
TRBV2 ASSEAGVYGYT
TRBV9 ASSPRTGPRDEQY
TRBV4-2 ASSQERGGSDTQY